The present T cell receptor (beta chain) was sequenced within a study of vaccination effects on CD4 cells after COVID-19. As for the study in general: The participants, recipients of two vaccine doses, got either BNT162b2 or mRNA-1273.

This table comes from immunoSEQ multiplex PCR, and its TCRdb copy is limited to in-frame clones, with some not included. The sample has about 74,000 clones, roughly three quarters seen once. A remark on this clone: The antigen is not known.

At the end of 10 days of culture, CD4+ T cells were isolated. Prior SARS-CoV-2 infection was absent in the vaccine recipients, as shown by negative nucleocapsid antibodies. V lost 6 bases to trimming and J lost 6 bases; unmatched junction nucleotides: 9. The germline V gene has CDR1 SGHTA and CDR2 FQGNSA. There are 15 residues in the CDR3. The J gene is TRBJ1-4, the V gene TRBV7-2; 8 bases match TRBD1. The sequence was collected from a human donor who received a COVID-19 vaccine. The material sequenced was CD4+ T cells from PBMCs cultured without peptide, taken before COVID-19 vaccination. The CDR3 DNA follows: TGTGCCAGCAGAGCTACAGGGGGGAACGATGAAAAACTGTTTTTT. Its protein product is CASRATGGNDEKLFF.